This entry is about one T cell receptor beta chain. The data stem from a study of blood T cell repertoires in COVID-19. Across the whole study: The United States, Italy and Spain provided the acute and convalescent COVID-19 samples.

The CDR3 runs 18 residues. J lost 2 bases, V lost 0 bases, and 10 bases had no gene match. The germline CDR1 and CDR2 sequences are SGDLS and YYNGEE. The protocol was immunoSEQ multiplex PCR, while the TCRdb copy is restricted to in-frame clones and leaves out a portion. The table records approximately 80,000 clones, about 87% of them present only once. The material sequenced was peripheral blood. The chain joins TRBV9 to TRBJ2-3, with TRBD1 identical over 9 bases. This TCR was recovered from a human donor in a cohort sampled during active COVID-19. Written as DNA, the CDR3 is TGTGCCAGCAGCGTAGGGTCAGGAGGACAGGGGATCACAGATACGCAGTATTTT. Its protein is CASSVGSGGQGITDTQYF.